The 11 T cell receptor beta chains below come from one sample, sequenced in a study of T cell responses to AZD1222 COVID-19 vaccine. Sequencing was performed with immunoSEQ multiplex PCR; in TCRdb, only in-frame clones are kept and a portion is missing. The sample has tens of thousands of clones, about 89% seen once. The material sequenced was peripheral blood, taken 28 days after the second AZD1222 dose. These receptors all stem from an adult who received the AZD1222 COVID-19 vaccine.

This clone was seen a few times. This rearrangement joins TRBV10-1 to TRBJ1-4; D unresolved. Germline V CDR1 and CDR2: WNHNN, SYGVQD (reference sequence). The V end lost 3 bases, the J end lost 8 bases, and 4 bases lay between the germline ends. CDR3 size: 11 residues. The CDR3 here is CASSEGEKLFF. The DNA of the CDR3 is TGCGCCAGCAGTGAAGGGGAAAAACTGTTTTTT.

V gene TRBV11-2 combines with J gene TRBJ2-5; D remains unclear. Germline lookup yields CDR1 SGHAT and CDR2 FQNNGV. The CDR3 extends over 11 amino acids. V was shortened by 1 base and J by 7 bases, with 4 bases between the two germline ends. CDR3 amino acids: CASSLGSTQYF. The DNA for the CDR3 is TGTGCCAGCAGCTTAGGGTCGACCCAGTACTTC.

The chain has TRBV5-1 and TRBJ1-2, with D unresolved. Germline V gene data show CDR1 as SGHRS and CDR2 as YFSETQ. The CDR3 totals 14 residues. V lost 4 bases to trimming and J lost 2 bases, with 12 bases between them. Here the CDR3 reads CASSPTGLNYGYTF. CDR3 bases: TGCGCCAGCAGCCCGACGGGTTTAAACTATGGCTACACCTTC.

The chain combines TRBV11-2 with TRBJ2-7, with 9 bases aligning to TRBD1. CDR3 size: 14 residues. The ends lost 2 bases at V and 4 bases at J; junction bases unmatched: 3. The germline V gene has CDR1 SGHAT and CDR2 FQNNGV. This CDR3 reads CASSLSGQGYEQYF. DNA for the CDR3: TGTGCCAGCAGCTTAAGCGGACAGGGGTACGAGCAGTACTTC.

V gene TRBV15 combines with J gene TRBJ1-4, with 9 bases identical to TRBD1. The CDR3 covers 18 residues. With V trimmed by 1 base and J by 2 bases, 8 bases remained unmatched. Germline CDR1 is LNHNV and CDR2 is YYDKDF (reference sequence). CDR3: CATSRVGQGLSTNEKLFF. Here the CDR3 DNA reads TGTGCCACCAGCAGAGTCGGACAGGGGTTGTCCACTAATGAAAAACTGTTTTTT.

The genes are TRBV3-1 (or the pseudogene TRBV3-2) and TRBJ2-5; D may correspond to TRBD1 or TRBD2 (5 bases each). Trimming stripped 1 base from V and 0 bases from J, with 12 bases between. The CDR3 loop spans 16 amino acids. CDR1 is LGHDT, CDR2 YNNKEL, per germline (reference sequence). The CDR3 coding sequence is TGTGCCAGCAGCCAAGGTGGTCCGGGACACCAAGAGACCCAGTACTTC. This gives the protein CASSQGGPGHQETQYF.

The chain uses TRBV5-4 and TRBJ2-7; D assignment may be TRBD1 or TRBD2 (5 bases each). The germline V and J ends were trimmed by 2 bases and 3 bases, with 15 bases remaining between them. The CDR3 spans 15 residues. Germline loops: CDR1 SGHNT, CDR2 YYREEE (reference sequence). CDR3 loop: CASSLGGEGHYEQYF. CDR3 coding DNA: TGTGCCAGCAGCTTAGGTGGAGAGGGGCACTACGAGCAGTACTTC.

The CDR3 sequence: CSARVEDYTF. For the CDR3, the DNA is TGCAGTGCTAGAGTCGAGGACTACACCTTC. This chain links TRBV20-1 with TRBJ1-2, with D unresolved. Trimming pared 1 base from V and 10 bases from J, leaving 7 bases between. Looked up from germline, CDR1 is DFQATT and CDR2 is SNEGSKA (reference sequence). This CDR3 comprises 10 residues.

This chain links TRBV3-1 (or the pseudogene TRBV3-2) with TRBJ1-2, with a weak D call TRBD1 (6 bases). This CDR3 is 15 amino acids long. The V and J ends lost 1 base and 7 bases respectively, with 16 bases between them. CDR1 is LGHDT and CDR2 is YNNKEL in the germline V gene (reference sequence). CDR3 in DNA: TGTGCCAGCAGCCAAGTCCTGGGTCAGGGGACTGGCTACACCTTC. This sequence encodes CASSQVLGQGTGYTF.

The rearrangement joins TRBV5-8 to TRBJ2-5; D may correspond to TRBD1 or TRBD2 (5 bases each). Trimming took off 0 bases at V and 4 bases at J, with 10 bases between the two ends. The CDR3 is 14 amino acids. Germline V gene sequence: CDR1 SGHTS, CDR2 YDEGEE. As DNA, the CDR3 is TGTGCCAGCAGCTTGGATCGGGGCCCAGAGACCCAGTACTTC. This sequence encodes CASSLDRGPETQYF.

The chain uses TRBV6-5 and TRBJ2-3; possible D gene TRBD2, 6 bases. V was trimmed by 6 bases and J by 6 bases, leaving 13 bases between them. Germline CDR1 is MNHEY and CDR2 is SVGAGI. The CDR3 loop spans 13 amino acids. In DNA, the CDR3 is TGTGCCAGCAGCGGAGGAGGGGAGGATACGCAGTATTTT. Translation gives CASSGGGEDTQYF.